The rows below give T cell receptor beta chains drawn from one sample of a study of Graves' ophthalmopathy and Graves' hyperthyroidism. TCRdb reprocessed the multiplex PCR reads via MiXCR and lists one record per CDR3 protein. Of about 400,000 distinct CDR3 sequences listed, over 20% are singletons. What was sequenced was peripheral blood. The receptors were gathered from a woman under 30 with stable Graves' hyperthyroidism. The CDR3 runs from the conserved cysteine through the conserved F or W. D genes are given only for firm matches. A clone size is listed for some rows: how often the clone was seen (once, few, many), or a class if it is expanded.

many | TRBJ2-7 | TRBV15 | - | TGTGCCACCAGCAGAGGAGGGGGAAGCTCCTACGAGCAGTACTTC | CATSRGGGSSYEQYF
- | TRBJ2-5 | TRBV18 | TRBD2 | TGTGCCAGCTCACCACGGTGGCGGGGGAACCAAGAGACCCAGTACTTC | CASSPRWRGNQETQYF
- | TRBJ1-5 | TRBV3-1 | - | TGTGCCAGCAGCCAAGGGGAGGGGACCAATCAGCCCCAGCATTTT | CASSQGEGTNQPQHF
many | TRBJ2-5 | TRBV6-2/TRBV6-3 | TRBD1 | TGTGCCAGCAGTGCCCGGACAGGGGGCGGTGAGACCCAGTACTTC | CASSARTGGGETQYF
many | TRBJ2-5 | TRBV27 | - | TGTGCCAGCATGTTCGTGGCGGGACAAGAGACCCAGTACTTC | CASMFVAGQETQYF
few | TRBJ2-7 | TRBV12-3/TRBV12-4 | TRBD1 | TGTGCCAGCTCATCCAGGACAGGGGGCCCCTACGAGCAGTACTTC | CASSSRTGGPYEQYF
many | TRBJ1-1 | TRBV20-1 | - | TGCAGTGCTAGAGAAAACATAGACAGGAAAGCTTTCTTT | CSARENIDRKAFF
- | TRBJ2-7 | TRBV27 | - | TGTGCCAGCAGTGAGGCCACAGTAACCTACGAGCAGTACTTC | CASSEATVTYEQYF
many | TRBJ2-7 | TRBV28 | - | TGTGCCAGCAGTTTCTCAGGGGATCTCTACGAGCAGTACTTC | CASSFSGDLYEQYF
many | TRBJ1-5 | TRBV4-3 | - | TGCGCCAGCAGCCAAGAGTACCCACCCAATCAGCCCCAGCATTTT | CASSQEYPPNQPQHF
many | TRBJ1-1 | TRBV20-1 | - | TGCAGTGCTAGAAGCCCCCCGTTGGGGCTGCCAATCGCTTTCTTT | CSARSPPLGLPIAFF
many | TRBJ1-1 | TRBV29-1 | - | TGCAGCGTTGAACCATCGGGGTCCGCGGGAACTGAAGCTTTCTTT | CSVEPSGSAGTEAFF
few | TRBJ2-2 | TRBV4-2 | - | TGTGCCAGCAGCCAAGATGACAGTCCTACCGGGGAGCTGTTTTTT | CASSQDDSPTGELFF
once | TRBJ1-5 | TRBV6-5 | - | TGTGCCAGCAGTTCTGAAGGTTGGCCAAATCAGCCCCAGCATTTT | CASSSEGWPNQPQHF
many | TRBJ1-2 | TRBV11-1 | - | TGTGCCAGCAGCTCCAATCCGGGACTAAACTATGGCTACACCTTC | CASSSNPGLNYGYTF
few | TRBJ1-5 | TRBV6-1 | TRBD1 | TGTGCCAGCAGTGGAAGACAGGGTTATCAGCCCCAGCATTTT | CASSGRQGYQPQHF
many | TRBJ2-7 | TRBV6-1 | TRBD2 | TGTGCCAGCAGAAGGACTAGTGGTTACGAGCAGTACTTC | CASRRTSGYEQYF
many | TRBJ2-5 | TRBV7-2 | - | TGTGCCAGCAGCTCGGGGTTCAGGGAGACCCAGTACTTC | CASSSGFRETQYF
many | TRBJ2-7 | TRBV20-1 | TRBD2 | TGCAGTGCCAAACCCCGCCGGACTAGCGGGAGCTACGAGCAGTACTTC | CSAKPRRTSGSYEQYF
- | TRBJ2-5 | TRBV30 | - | TGTGCCTGGAGCGGAGTTCAGGAGACCCAGTACTTC | CAWSGVQETQYF
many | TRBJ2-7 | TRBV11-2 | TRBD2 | TGTGCCAGCAGCTCACCCACCGGACTAGCGGGAGGCGAGCAGTACTTC | CASSSPTGLAGGEQYF
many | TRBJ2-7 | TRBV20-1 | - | TGCAGTGCTAGAGATCTCCTAGAGCCCACCTACGAGCAGTACTTC | CSARDLLEPTYEQYF